What follows describes a single TCR beta chain. The clone's antigen remains unknown. No base quality information exists; no much larger clone differs at one position. Other DNA sequences of this sample code for an identical CDR3. The data were obtained in a study of cytomegalovirus exposure and HLA in healthy donors (dated by TCRdb to 2016 to 2017). For the wider study: According to an earlier analysis of a few hundred of the donors, about 179 million T cells yielded 90 million to 130 million unique TCR beta sequences and approximately 300 Gb of sequence data. Roughly 290 gigabases of sequencing data and approximately 91 million unique TCR sequences made up an early release that covered 500 to 700 HLA-typed donors. The genetic ancestry cluster associated with self-reported Caucasian donors included about 84% of the roughly 400 genotyped donors. The study aimed to test whether cataloging public T cell receptors could reveal signatures of past pathogen exposure. The study profiled the T cell repertoires of 500 to 800 subjects by immunosequencing and related them to cytomegalovirus serostatus. Besides the first cohort of approximately 670 subjects, a separate validation cohort made up of 120 different subjects was used. High-throughput TCR immunosequencing, statistical association of individual TCRs with disease status, and machine learning were combined to predict cytomegalovirus infection status. To study patterns of TCR occurrence, a later analysis re-analyzed previously published TCR beta repertoires from 500 to 850 donors and added high-resolution HLA genotyping. Rather than drawing on any new phenotypic data, the later analysis identified candidate immune exposures from TCR beta sequences and the way those sequences occurred across donors. An earlier analysis of a few hundred of the donors applied high-throughput TCR beta sequencing to assess whether each TCR beta V gene segment acted as functional or pseudogenic. Donor age, sex, ethnicity and CMV serostatus were compiled together with the repertoire data. A later genetic analysis took genome-wide SNP genotypes for about 65% of the roughly 670 donors and used that subset as a discovery cohort. All discovery cohort repertoires had been generated on a single sequencing platform. Both class I and class II loci were covered by HLA typing, at four-digit resolution. The number of typed donors differed by locus: roughly 629-640 for A, B, C, DRB1 and DQB1; 500 to 550 for DQA1; 606 for DPA1; and 400 to 480 for DPB1. About five DR-DQ haplotypes were treated as single units for association and clustering because of strong linkage in the cohort. Among almost 400 genotyped donors of the cohort, an average of approximately 240,000 unique TCR beta nucleotide sequences were sequenced per donor, roughly 18% of them non-productive.

The CDR3 holds 13 amino acids from the cysteine to the phenylalanine. The retained sequence is limited to the CDR3, 39 bases, with the frame set at the first base. V lost 5 bases and J lost 8 bases, and the count of bases not matched to a germline gene is 4. Per the germline V gene, SGHTA is the CDR1 and FQGNSA is the CDR2. The cohort comprised fewer than 750 healthy bone marrow donors. Cohort members were all nominally healthy when sampled, although unrecorded immune exposures were likely present. The donor was CMV seronegative and belonged to the group of 352 seronegative cohort members. A peripheral blood sample was collected from each donor, and TCR beta sequencing was performed on peripheral blood mononuclear cells. The Qiagen DNeasy Blood Extraction Kit was used to extract genomic DNA from the blood cell samples. Overall study outcomes, separate from this receptor: Most CMV-associated TCR beta chains appeared to be HLA-restricted in a later analysis, and the HLA associations seemed to be driven largely by CMV exposure. In a later genetic analysis, fewer N-insertions in productive TCRs were reported among donors in an Asian-associated ancestry cluster than the roughly 700-donor mean. The only immune exposure information available for the cohort was CMV serostatus. The 87-base-pair reads could not distinguish some IMGT-functional V segments, including TRBV6-2 and TRBV6-3, so those segments were excluded. Specific HLA alleles were associated with 15,000 to 20,000 TCR beta sequences at a false discovery rate of 0.05 in a later analysis. In a later analysis, the rate of TCR association differed among HLA loci, with DRB1 alleles having the most associated TCRs and HLA-C alleles having the fewest. Most TCR sequences were seen in very few donors, while some public TCRs were found in many individuals. Roughly uniform sequencing depth across donors was assumed in presence/absence analyses, although this assumption may not hold. This cohort had only TCR beta chains sequenced, and the lack of alpha or paired-chain data limited which features could be detected. The sequencing pipeline was judged likely to have produced a cluster of highly shared sequence variants as a technical artifact. Strong co-occurrence of HLA alleles, especially DR and DQ, made assigning TCR associations to individual alleles difficult. A later genetic analysis associated a missense DCLRE1C variant with V-gene and J-gene trimming of TCR beta chains, and an independent cohort replicated the association. A few of the identified cytomegalovirus-associated TCR beta chains were confirmed in vitro to be specific for cytomegalovirus antigens. A further reported finding was that TCR beta sequences accurately predicted the HLA-A and HLA-B alleles for most subjects in the first cohort. Several of the top co-occurrence clusters appeared to be linked to parvovirus B19, influenza, CMV and Epstein-Barr virus, according to a later analysis. Because counts were too low, some 17 rarely observed V segments, including chromosome 9 orphons, were excluded from the earlier analysis of 587 of the donors. Compared with equally common non-associated chains, HLA-associated TCR beta chains in a later analysis were more clonally expanded and had lower generation probabilities. In an earlier analysis of roughly 500 of the donors, most TCR beta V segments appeared in productive rearrangements about 87% or about 30% of the time, broadly matching IMGT annotations. Cytomegalovirus status was reported to be diagnosed by the classifier with high specificity and sensitivity in both the original and validation cohorts. According to the authors, the approach could potentially be generalized to other disease states and immunological phenotypes. In the study, 164 TCR beta chains were listed as associated with cytomegalovirus. Correlated functional status among segregating V segments might be attributable to linkage disequilibrium, but an unknown experimental factor could not be ruled out. Because some donors lacked HLA typing at each locus, the association tests relied only on the typed subset.

The receptor library was made with the immunoSEQ multiplex PCR assay. The multiplex PCR relied on a mix of 60 forward primers for TCR Vbeta segments and 13 reverse primers for TCR Jbeta segments. The CDR3 region of rearranged TCR beta genes was amplified from genomic DNA with a multiplex PCR assay. Amplified TCR beta libraries were sequenced as 87-base-pair reads on the Illumina HiSeq System. As for the original processing: Across the 666 repertoires, a later analysis counted tens of millions of unique TCR beta chains, around 10 million of which were shared by at least two donors. A nearest-neighbor algorithm error-corrected the raw reads and collapsed the reads into unique sequences, merging closely related sequences to remove PCR and sequencing errors. CDR3 sequences were aligned to IMGT reference sequences to assign V, D and J gene segments. Each retained sequence needed at least a six-nucleotide match to both a V gene segment and a J gene segment. A rearrangement was called productive if the CDR3 had no stop codons and remained in frame with V and J, and every other rearrangement was called non-productive. Following IMGT convention, CDR3 was defined as the stretch from the second conserved V-encoded cysteine to the conserved J-encoded phenylalanine. The earlier analysis of 587 of the donors excluded sequences that lacked an unambiguous match to a single V gene segment. An earlier analysis of a few hundred of the donors called V segments functional above 56.7% productive rearrangements and segregating when the between-donor standard deviation exceeded 5%. To diagnose cytomegalovirus status from the catalog of TCR beta chain sequences, a statistical classification framework was built. V and J gene assignment, in a later analysis, came from comparing TCR nucleotide sequences with IMGT/GENE-DB human TR gene sequences. The TCRdist pipeline was used in a later analysis to assign CDR3 sequences and most-parsimonious VDJ recombination scenarios. In a later analysis, each TCR beta chain was defined by its CDR3 amino acid sequence together with its V-gene family, and reads without a unique V-gene family were excluded. To address suspected cross-contamination and a sequencing artifact, a later analysis removed 550 to 750 highly shared, low-generation-probability nucleotide sequences. In a later analysis, a clonal expansion index was calculated for each public chain from normalized within-repertoire ranks of inferred template counts. In a later analysis, generation probabilities were computed using a VDJ recombination model fitted to out-of-frame rearrangements, and the results were checked against IGoR. Hypergeometric tests were used in a later analysis to score TCR-TCR, TCR-HLA and TCR-CMV co-occurrence, with a repertoire-size bias correction applied to the TCR pairs. In a later analysis, false discovery rates were estimated by permuting HLA or CMV assignments 20 times. In a later analysis, co-occurring TCRs were grouped with DBSCAN, and TCRdist sequence similarity was added when clustering was performed within HLA-allele-positive subsets. Co-occurrence clustering excluded repertoires with fewer than 30,000 or more than 120,000 public chains, plus five with anomalous nucleotide sharing. TCRdb took this table from immuneACCESS and kept in-frame rearrangements with V and J called. Such tables lack part of the clones; where checked against another copy, unresolved V genes explain under half of the gap, and the rest is unexplained. For V, J and clone size, that table is used; D and trimming come from the DNA. The sample profile shows 200,000 or so clones; over 65% of them were found once. About 14% of the sample goes to the ten largest clones.

The chain is assembled from TRBV7-2 and TRBJ2-1; 9 bases in between match TRBD1. Sample: PBMCs. This TCR came from a man aged 35 to 55 in good health and CMV-seronegative. CDR3 protein: CASSLDRGDEQFF. The sequenced DNA: TGTGCCAGCAGCCTCGACAGGGGGGATGAGCAGTTCTTC.